This T cell receptor (beta chain) stems from a study of T-cell memory formation after mild COVID-19. This clonotype has ten or more counts. Antigen: not known. V was trimmed by 7 bases and J by 0 bases, leaving 9 bases between them. The CDR3 loop spans 13 amino acids. TCRdb ran MiXCR on the 5' RACE reads and lists one entry per CDR3 protein. The repertoire holds about 350,000 distinct CDR3 sequences, approximately 14% seen once, with 20% to 25% in the top ten. The study, taken as a whole, reports: Clones contracting over day 15 to 85 were CD4/CD8 balanced, with later expanders leaning CD4+.

This chain joins TRBV12-3 or TRBV12-4 and TRBJ1-2, with D unclear. This receptor was taken from a man between 18 and 35 years old who had mild COVID-19 (a few samples of this study predate the infection). Cell type and time point are not known. Material for sequencing was PBMCs or a T cell subset sorted from them (not recorded which). The CDR3 protein is CASTFRPNYGYTF. The CDR3 coding sequence is TGTGCCAGCACCTTTCGGCCTAACTATGGCTACACCTTC.